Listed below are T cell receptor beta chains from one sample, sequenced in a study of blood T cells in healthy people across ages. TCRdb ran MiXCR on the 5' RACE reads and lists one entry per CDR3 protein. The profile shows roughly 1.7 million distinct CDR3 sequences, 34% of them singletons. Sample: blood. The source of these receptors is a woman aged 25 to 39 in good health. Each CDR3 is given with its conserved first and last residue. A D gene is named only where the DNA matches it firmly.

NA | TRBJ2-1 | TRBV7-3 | CASGGASLNEQFF
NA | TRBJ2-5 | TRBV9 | CASSVSTEETQYF
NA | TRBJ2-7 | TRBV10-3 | CAISDSPGKTYEQYF
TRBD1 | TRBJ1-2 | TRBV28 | CASLGTVYGHTF
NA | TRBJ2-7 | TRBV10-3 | CAISEPGFSAYEQYF
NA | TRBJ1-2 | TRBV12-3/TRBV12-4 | CASSLASGVYGYTF
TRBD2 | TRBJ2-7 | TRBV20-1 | CSAGLAGPYEQYF
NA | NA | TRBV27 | CASKAKGNIQYF
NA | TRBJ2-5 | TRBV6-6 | CASSYTGTLVTQYF
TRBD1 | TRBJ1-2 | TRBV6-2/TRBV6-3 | CASSRSTGYANYGYTF
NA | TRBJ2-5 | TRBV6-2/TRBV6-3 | CASSSALGTQETQYF
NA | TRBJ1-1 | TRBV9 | CASSAVGSDTEAFF
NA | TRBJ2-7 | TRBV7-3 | CASSLTSWSEQYF
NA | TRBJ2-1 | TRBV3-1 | CASSPGERRNEQFF
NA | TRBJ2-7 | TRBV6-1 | CASSEGDPAVYEQYF
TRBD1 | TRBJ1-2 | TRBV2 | CASSLTGIGYGYTF
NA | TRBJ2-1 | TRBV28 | CASRSTRGAITYEQFF
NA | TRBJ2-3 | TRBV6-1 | CASKGLVGSGDTQYF
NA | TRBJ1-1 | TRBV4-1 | CASSQDPKSEAFF
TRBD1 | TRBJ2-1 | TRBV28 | CASSLGRTGPGDEQFF
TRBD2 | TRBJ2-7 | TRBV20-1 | CSAGEGLAGGTRSGEQYF
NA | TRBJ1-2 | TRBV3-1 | CASWQGSGYTF
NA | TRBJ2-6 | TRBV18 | CASSPITGLPGANVLTF
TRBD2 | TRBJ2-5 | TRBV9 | CASSPGGGGAFEQYF
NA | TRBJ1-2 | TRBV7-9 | CASSTDPGSNYGYTF
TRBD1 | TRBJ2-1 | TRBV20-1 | CSAKGQGPRRDDVRNEQFF
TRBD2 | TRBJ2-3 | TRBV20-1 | CSASGRAGRGTDTQYF
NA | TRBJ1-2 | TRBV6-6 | CASSYSGRPYGYIF
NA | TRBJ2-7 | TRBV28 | CASSFGARSSYEQYF
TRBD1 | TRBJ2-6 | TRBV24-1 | CATSAPPGQGPSGANVLTF
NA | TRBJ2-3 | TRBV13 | CASSHSRGAEGTDTQYF
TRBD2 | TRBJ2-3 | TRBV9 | CASSPGRLAGPSTDTQYF
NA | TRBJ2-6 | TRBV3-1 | CASSPPGRLSGANVLTF
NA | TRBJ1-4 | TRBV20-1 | CSARGGVGEKLFF
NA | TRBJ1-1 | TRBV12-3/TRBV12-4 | CASSFFGREAFF
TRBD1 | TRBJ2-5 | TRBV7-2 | CASSFTTGGQETQYF
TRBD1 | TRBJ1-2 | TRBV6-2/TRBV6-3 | CASSRQGAFDGYTF
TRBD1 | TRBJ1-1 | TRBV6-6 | CASSSLMTGDTEAFF
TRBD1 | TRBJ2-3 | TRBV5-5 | CASSRKTGQGFTDTQYF
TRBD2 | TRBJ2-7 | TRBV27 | CANSFSGGNEQYF
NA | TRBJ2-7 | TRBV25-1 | CASRRRGSYEQYF
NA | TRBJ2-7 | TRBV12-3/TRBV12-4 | CASRIYFYEQYF
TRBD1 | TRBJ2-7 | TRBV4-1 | CASSQEVVTGGSYEQYF
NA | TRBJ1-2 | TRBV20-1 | CSASSQGDGYTF
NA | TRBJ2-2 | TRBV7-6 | CASSRQGSGELFF
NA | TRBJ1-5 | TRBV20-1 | CSAGTLSHSNQPQHF
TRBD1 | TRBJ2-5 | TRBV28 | CASSLRGTGGFQETQYF
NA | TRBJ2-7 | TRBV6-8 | CASSPPYEDRLYEQYF
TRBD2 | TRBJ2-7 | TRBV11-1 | CASSLGERESYEQYF
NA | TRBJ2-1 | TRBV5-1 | CASSPRAGDNEQFF
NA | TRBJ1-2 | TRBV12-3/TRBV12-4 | CASSLVTGSDYTF
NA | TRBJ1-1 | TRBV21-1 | CASSYVRATEAFF
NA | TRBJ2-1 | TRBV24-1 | CATGDPGQGEFF
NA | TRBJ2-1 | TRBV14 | CASSQAQGGSYNEQFF
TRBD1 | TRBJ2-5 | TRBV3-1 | CASSQVRGGAGTQYF
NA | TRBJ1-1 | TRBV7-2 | CASRSLGLEYTEAFF
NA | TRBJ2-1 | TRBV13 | CASSFASPYNEQFF